Following are 6 T cell receptor beta chains from one sample sequenced in a study of blood T cells in healthy people across ages (dated by TCRdb to about 2015). Library preparation was by 5' RACE. The sample was run on an Illumina HiSeq 2500. A second PCR of about 6 to 11 cycles was performed with a sample-barcoded 5' primer and a J-beta primer mix. TCRdb passed the public sequencing reads through fastp at Q25 and MiXCR, retaining productive beta sequences. Records with the same CDR3 protein are collapsed into one entry carrying the most frequent genes and DNA. Here the sample has 600,000 or so distinct CDR3 sequences; about 28% occur a single time. Approximately 14% of the sample is held by the ten biggest clonotypes. Sequencing was done on a sample of blood. The source is a woman over 75 in good health.

This clonotype was seen ten or more times. DNA of the CDR3: TGTGCCAGCAGCTTAGCCATTAGTGGGAGCTATGGCTACACCTTC. Amino acid sequence: CASSLAISGSYGYTF. The chain uses TRBV11-2 and TRBJ1-2; no definite D call. Trimming left V 1 base short and J 4 bases short, with 13 bases between. The CDR3 length is 15 residues. Germline CDR1 reads SGHAT; CDR2 reads FQNNGV.

About this clonotype itself: Given a much more abundant clone one base away, this may be a read error. V is TRBV10-3 and J is TRBJ1-1; 9 bases match TRBD1. Germline V gives CDR1 ENHRY, CDR2 SYGVKD. The CDR3 runs 15 residues. In nucleotides, the CDR3 is TGTGCCGTCAGGCAGGACAGGGGTATGAACACTGAAGCTTTCTTT. Translation gives CAVRQDRGMNTEAFF.

This clonotype occurred many times. The chain combines TRBV7-9 with TRBJ2-5; TRBD1 might be the D (7 bases). Germline V gene sequence: CDR1 SEHNR, CDR2 FQNEAQ (reference sequence). This CDR3 comprises 15 residues. The germline V and J ends were trimmed by 2 bases and 2 bases, with 12 bases remaining between them. CDR3 amino acids: CASSLTGEVQETQYF. The CDR3 DNA reads as TGTGCCAGCAGCTTAACAGGGGAGGTGCAAGAGACCCAGTACTTC.

The chain joins TRBV19 to TRBJ1-5, with 10 bases fitting TRBD1. This CDR3 spans 15 amino acids. The trim removed 3 bases at V and 6 bases at J, leaving 5 bases unmatched. The germline V gene encodes CDR1 LNHDA and CDR2 SQIVND (reference sequence). In nucleotides, the CDR3 is TGTGCCAGTAGTATTAGGGACAGGGGAACTCAGCCCCAGCATTTT. Amino acids: CASSIRDRGTQPQHF.

This clonotype was counted at least ten times. This chain joins TRBV6-6 and TRBJ2-6, with TRBD1 as a possible D gene (6 bases). From germline, CDR1 is MNHNY and CDR2 SVGAGI (reference sequence). This CDR3 region has 16 residues. V lost 3 bases and J 1 base, leaving 10 bases between the germline ends. CDR3 nucleotides: TGTGCCAGCAGTTATAAGGGGGAGTCTGGGGCCAACGTCCTGACTTTC. Residues: CASSYKGESGANVLTF.

Notes on this clonotype: A much bigger clone sits one base away, suggesting this may be a read error. J is TRBJ2-4 and V is TRBV6-1; D is ambiguous. Germline CDR1 MNHNS, CDR2 SASEGT. The CDR3 is made up of 18 amino acids. Trimming removed 7 bases at V and 4 bases at J, with 26 bases between. The CDR3 here is CASTEGGVTLTPKNIQYF. CDR3 nucleotide sequence: TGTGCCAGCACCGAAGGTGGGGTGACACTTACCCCAAAAAACATTCAGTACTTC.